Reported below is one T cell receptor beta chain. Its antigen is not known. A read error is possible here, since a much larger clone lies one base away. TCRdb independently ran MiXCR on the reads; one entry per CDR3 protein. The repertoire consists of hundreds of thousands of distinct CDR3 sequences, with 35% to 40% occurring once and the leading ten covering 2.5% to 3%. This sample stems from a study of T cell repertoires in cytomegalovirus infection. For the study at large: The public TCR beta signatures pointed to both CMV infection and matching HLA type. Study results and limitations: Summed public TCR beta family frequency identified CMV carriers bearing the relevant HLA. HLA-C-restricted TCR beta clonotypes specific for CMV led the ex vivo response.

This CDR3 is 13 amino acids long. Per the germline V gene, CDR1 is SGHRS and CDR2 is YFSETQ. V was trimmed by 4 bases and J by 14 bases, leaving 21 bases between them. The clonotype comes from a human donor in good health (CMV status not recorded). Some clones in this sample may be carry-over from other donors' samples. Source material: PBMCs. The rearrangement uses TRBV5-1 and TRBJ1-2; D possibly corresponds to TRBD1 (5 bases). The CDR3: CASSLNVQRGGTF. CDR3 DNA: TGCGCCAGCAGCCTCAATGTCCAGCGCGGGGGGACCTTC.